This T cell receptor beta chain was profiled in a study of human T cells and chemical hapten exposure. The wider study: The study patch tested 0.01% DPC on the upper back and read results at 6 days. General study findings and limits: After DPC sensitization, TCRs above 1 in 1000 frequency showed no change.

Time point specified: pre-sensitization, week 0. Treatment described: therapeutic diphenylcyclopropenone sensitization with weekly scalp DPC. The CDR3 totals 13 residues. The V gene lost 7 bases and the J gene lost 1 base, with 10 bases spanning the gap. Notes on this clonotype: Antigen: not known.

Per the original methods: Sequenced samples showed a median of 95,638 TCRs each, with counts running from around 20,000 to 690,000. TCRdb re-called the RACE reads with MiXCR, one entry per CDR3 protein. The V and J calls follow TCRdb's processing rather than the paper's. The repertoire has under 200,000 distinct CDR3 sequences, about 31% of them found once; the top ten carry roughly 3%. This clonotype was sampled from a woman younger than 45 with alopecia areata. Some clones in this sample may be carry-over from other donors' samples. The sample consisted of whole blood, taken in connection with sensitization to the hapten diphenylcyclopropenone (DPC). The chain combines TRBV12-3 or TRBV12-4 with TRBJ1-1, with TRBD1 as a possible D gene (5 bases). The CDR3, as DNA: TGTGCCAGCACCCTTCAGGGGAACACTGAAGCTTTCTTT. Translation: CASTLQGNTEAFF.